The 21 T cell receptor beta chains below come from one sample, sequenced in a study of blood T cells in healthy people across ages. Alongside a J-beta primer mix, a sample-barcoded 5' primer served in a second PCR lasting about 7 to 12 cycles. TCRdb itself ran the 5' RACE reads through MiXCR, one entry per CDR3 protein. The data hold more than 700,000 distinct CDR3 sequences, with about half observed a single time. Source material: blood. Receptors were obtained from a man aged 80 or over in good health.

About this clonotype: At one end, the junction sequence differs from germline, possibly due to a read error. The chain is built from TRBV7-3 and TRBJ2-5; a weak D match, TRBD2 (5 bases). The CDR3 is 14 amino acids. CDR1 is SGHTA and CDR2 is FQGTGA in the germline V gene. In nucleotides, the CDR3 is TGTGCCGGCAGCTCGGGGATAGAGACAGAGACCCAGTACTTC. This sequence encodes CAGSSGIETETQYF.

This rearrangement joins TRBV6-2 or TRBV6-3 to TRBJ2-7, with D possibly matching TRBD2 (5 bases). Per germline, CDR1 MNHEY and CDR2 SVGEGT. V lost 3 bases to trimming and J lost 1 base, with 10 bases between them. This CDR3 contains 14 residues. This chain's CDR3 is CASSYSRGSYEQYF. In DNA, the CDR3 is TGTGCCAGCAGTTATTCTCGCGGGTCCTACGAGCAGTACTTC.

V usage is TRBV4-1 and J usage is TRBJ2-7; D perhaps matches TRBD2 (5 bases). V lost 0 bases, J lost 6 bases, and 18 bases lay in between. Looked up from germline, CDR1 is MGHRA and CDR2 is YSYEKL. The CDR3 extends over 16 amino acids. As DNA, the CDR3 is TGCGCCAGCAGCCAAGATCTAAGGGTCTTTGCGGGCGAGCAGTACTTC. Amino acids: CASSQDLRVFAGEQYF.

The chain combines TRBV7-2 with TRBJ2-5; 14 bases are a match to TRBD2. CDR1 is SGHTA and CDR2 is FQGNSA in the germline V gene. The CDR3 runs 17 residues. J lost 2 bases, V lost 5 bases, and 7 bases had no gene match. This CDR3 is CASSLNGLAGGQETQYF. In DNA, the CDR3 is TGTGCCAGCAGCCTCAATGGACTAGCGGGAGGTCAAGAGACCCAGTACTTC.

This clonotype occurred a few times. The rearrangement joins TRBV9 to TRBJ2-3, with D perhaps TRBD2 (6 bases). The length of the CDR3 is 15 residues. Germline CDR1 SGDLS, CDR2 YYNGEE. Trimming took 0 bases from V and 5 from J, leaving 13 bases between them. In DNA form, the CDR3 reads TGTGCCAGCAGCGTAGACAACCGCGGGGTAGATACGCAGTATTTT. Amino acid sequence: CASSVDNRGVDTQYF. The whole variable domain, remainder taken from reference TRBV9 and TRBJ2-3, is DSGVTQTPKHLITATGQRVTLRCSPRSGDLSVYWYQQSLDQGLQFLIQYYNGEERAKGNILERFSAQQFPDLHSELNLSSLELGDSALYFCASSVDNRGVDTQYFGPGTRLTVL.

This clonotype has only a few counts. The CDR3, as DNA: TGCAGCGGGAACCCACTAGAGTTTGGCAATGAGCAGTTCTTC. It translates to CSGNPLEFGNEQFF. V is TRBV29-1 and J is TRBJ2-1; TRBD2 is a possible D gene (5 bases). Trimming removed 7 bases from V and 6 bases from J, with 19 bases in between. Germline CDR1 reads SQVTM; CDR2 reads ANQGSEA. The CDR3 covers 14 residues.

The chain links TRBV21-1 to TRBJ2-4; the D segment call TRBD1 is taken from the table without a DNA check. TRBV21-1 is designated a pseudogene. This CDR3 region has 13 residues. CDR3 nucleotides: TGTGCCAGCAGCTGCCACAGGTCGGGGGAGCAGTACTTC. Translating it yields CASSCHRSGEQYF.

V usage is TRBV4-1 and J usage is TRBJ1-2; TRBD1 matches 7 bases. CDR3 length: 15 residues. Trimming removed 4 bases from V and 4 bases from J; junction bases left unmatched: 9. Germline assignment: CDR1 MGHRA and CDR2 YSYEKL. The CDR3 protein is CASSLGQPTFYGYTF. The CDR3 DNA reads as TGCGCCAGCAGCCTGGGACAGCCGACTTTCTATGGCTACACCTTC.

The V call is TRBV30, the J call TRBJ2-3; D not certain. Germline CDR1 is GTSNPN and CDR2 is SVGIG (reference sequence). Deletions cut 2 bases from V and 5 bases from J, with 8 bases between. This CDR3 has 12 amino acids. The CDR3 DNA follows: TGTGCCTGGAGTCAGTGGATAGATACGCAGTATTTT. Protein: CAWSQWIDTQYF. Variable domain in full (rest from reference TRBV30 and TRBJ2-3): SQTIHQWPATLVQPVGSPLSLECTVEGTSNPNLYWYRQAAGRGLQLLFYSVGIGQISSEVPQNLSASRPQDRQFILSSKKLLLSDSGFYLCAWSQWIDTQYFGPGTRLTVL.

V gene TRBV5-5 combines with J gene TRBJ2-2; 9 positions match TRBD1. V lost 6 bases and J lost 3; bases outside the gene matches: 6. In germline, CDR1 is SGHKS, CDR2 YYEKEE (reference sequence). The CDR3 extends over 15 amino acids. The CDR3 sequence: CASNLQGADTGELFF. CDR3 nucleotide sequence: TGTGCCAGCAACTTACAGGGGGCGGACACCGGGGAGCTGTTTTTT.

The chain links TRBV9 to TRBJ2-3, with 8 positions matching TRBD2. The CDR3 extends over 17 amino acids. Germline values: CDR1 SGDLS, CDR2 YYNGEE. The V gene end was trimmed by 3 bases and the J gene end by 6 bases; junction bases not matched to a gene: 15. CDR3 region: CASSASATGTSWDTQYF. In DNA, the CDR3 is TGTGCCAGCAGCGCCTCGGCCACCGGGACTAGTTGGGATACGCAGTATTTT.

The J gene is TRBJ2-4, the V gene TRBV6-5; no clear D gene. Deletions cut 8 bases from V and 0 bases from J, with 11 bases between. This CDR3 spans 14 amino acids. Germline V lookup: CDR1 MNHEY, CDR2 SVGAGI. CDR3 sequence: CASQATLAKNIQYF. In DNA, the CDR3 is TGTGCCAGCCAGGCAACACTAGCCAAAAACATTCAGTACTTC.

CDR3 loop: CASSLSSGGTGAGANVLTF. The CDR3, as DNA: TGTGCCAGCAGTTTATCATCAGGGGGTACTGGGGCTGGGGCCAACGTCCTGACTTTC. The chain carries TRBV27 and TRBJ2-6, with 7 bases identical to TRBD1. The ends lost 0 bases at V and 2 bases at J; junction bases unmatched: 10. Germline lookup yields CDR1 MNHEY and CDR2 SMNVEV (reference sequence). There are 19 residues in the CDR3.

The V and J genes are TRBV2 and TRBJ2-7, with D perhaps TRBD2 (5 bases). This CDR3 comprises 13 residues. Trimming removed 6 bases at V and 3 bases at J, with 12 bases between. Germline V gene data show CDR1 as SNHLY and CDR2 as FYNNEI. This CDR3 reads CASSEIRGYEQYF. CDR3 DNA: TGTGCCAGCAGCGAGATCCGGGGCTACGAGCAGTACTTC.

The chain links TRBV27 to TRBJ2-1; 7 bases agree with TRBD1. The J call is doubtful: the DNA matches TRBJ2-7 better. CDR1 and CDR2 (germline): MNHEY, SMNVEV (reference sequence). The CDR3 spans 15 residues. The CDR3 sequence: CASSSGTRGLNEQYF. In DNA form, the CDR3 reads TGTGCCAGCAGTTCCGGGACAAGGGGGCTCAATGAGCAGTACTTC.

The chain joins TRBV27 to TRBJ2-7, with D hard to call. The V gene's germline CDR1 is MNHEY and CDR2 SMNVEV (reference sequence). The CDR3 consists of 15 residues. V lost 6 bases, J lost 4 bases, and 19 bases lay in between. CDR3 DNA: TGTGCCAGCAGCCCCTCGCGAGTAAGGCCTTACGAGCAGTACTTC. This sequence encodes CASSPSRVRPYEQYF.

This clonotype was observed a handful of times. Mismatch with germline at one junction end may stem from a read error. This sequence joins TRBV7-3 and TRBJ2-4; tentatively, D is TRBD2 (6 bases). The DNA matches TRBJ2-7 better at its end, which makes the J call doubtful. This CDR3 comprises 13 residues. Germline V lookup: CDR1 SGHTA, CDR2 FQGTGA. The CDR3: CASSITQGGEQYF. DNA for the CDR3: TGTGCCAGCAGCATAACCCAGGGAGGCGAGCAGTACTTC.

This clonotype showed up many times. The V gene is TRBV6-6, the J gene TRBJ2-7, with TRBD2 as a possible D gene (5 bases). Per the germline V gene, CDR1 is MNHNY and CDR2 is SVGAGI (reference sequence). The CDR3 is 14 residues long. V lost 6 bases and J lost 5, with 17 bases in between. CDR3 loop: CASSTQRTSDEQYF. The CDR3 region has the DNA TGTGCCAGCAGCACACAGCGGACCTCTGACGAGCAGTACTTC.

About this clonotype: A read error may account for a junction end that differs from germline. The gene calls are TRBV5-1 and TRBJ2-7, with TRBD1 matching 9 bases. The J call may be faulty, since TRBJ2-5 better matches the DNA end. Germline-derived CDR1 and CDR2 are SGHRS and YFSETQ. The CDR3 contains 16 residues. CDR3 bases: TGTGCCAGCAGCGGGCGGGGACAGGGTCGATTGGAGACCCAGTACTTC. This sequence encodes CASSGRGQGRLETQYF.

The gene calls are TRBV6-5 and TRBJ2-1; D might be TRBD1 (6 bases). V was shortened by 4 bases and J by 9 bases, with 16 bases between the two germline ends. The CDR3 runs 14 residues. CDR1 is MNHEY, CDR2 SVGAGI, per germline. The DNA of the CDR3 is TGTGCCAGCAGTTCCTCGAGCAGCAGGGGTGAGCAGTTCTTC. It is translated as CASSSSSSRGEQFF.

V is TRBV19 and J is TRBJ1-4; a weak D match, TRBD1 (5 bases). Trimming pared 3 bases from V and 8 bases from J, leaving 16 bases between. The CDR3 is made up of 15 amino acids. From germline, CDR1 is LNHDA and CDR2 SQIVND (reference sequence). The CDR3 sequence: CASSIYGRAAEKLFF. CDR3 sequence (DNA): TGTGCCAGTAGTATCTACGGCAGGGCGGCAGAAAAACTGTTTTTT.